This T cell receptor beta chain was sequenced during a study of cytomegalovirus exposure and HLA in healthy donors. The PCR ran on 60 Vbeta and 13 Jbeta primers. Authors' analysis steps: A later analysis counted about 80 million unique TCR beta chains, some 12 million shared. Produced via immunoSEQ multiplex PCR; TCRdb's table is partial and in-frame only. The V and J calls and clone size are taken from that table; D and trimming were inferred from the DNA. The sample consists of hundreds of thousands of clones, roughly 88% of them appearing once. Trimming pared 3 bases from V and 4 bases from J, leaving 12 bases between. Germline assignment: CDR1 GTSNPN and CDR2 SVGIG (reference sequence). This CDR3 region has 13 residues. This clone was found a few times.

The sequence was obtained from a boy aged 2-9 years in good health and CMV-seronegative. The chain employs TRBV30 and TRBJ1-1; D call uncertain. The sequenced sample was PBMCs. The CDR3 is CAWRGLEGTEAFF. The CDR3 DNA reads TGTGCCTGGAGGGGGTTAGAGGGCACTGAAGCTTTCTTT.